This T cell receptor (beta chain) was captured in a study of OX40 agonist ivuxolimab in advanced cancers. Study as a whole: Dose-escalation patients' cancers were hepatocellular carcinoma, melanoma, renal cell or head and neck cancer. The dose-escalation cohort was just under 85% male, with a mean age of around 54 years, ranging roughly 23 to 90. Enrollees could have had prior anti-PD-1, anti-PD-L1 or anti-CTLA-4 therapy, which approximately 38% had received.

Worth noting for this clone: The antigen is not known.

This CDR3 has 15 residues. CDR1 is LNHDA and CDR2 is SQIVND in the germline V gene (reference sequence). V gave up 6 bases and J gave up 5 bases, with 16 bases separating them. Profiling relied on immunoSEQ multiplex PCR, and the TCRdb table lists in-frame clones only, not all of them. The data contain some 72,000 clones, 84% of them singletons. Findings of the study overall: Partial responders dosed at 0.1-3.0 mg/kg displayed clonal expansion ranking among the lowest.

The receptor was derived from an adult with an advanced solid tumor such as melanoma, head and neck, liver or kidney cancer. Material: CD4+ or CD8+ T cells sorted from blood, obtained in a trial of the OX40 agonist ivuxolimab. This chain joins TRBV19 and TRBJ2-2; the D gene is possibly TRBD2 (5 bases). The DNA of the CDR3 is TGTGCCAGTAGAAAAAAGACGGGGTTTACCGGGGAGCTGTTTTTT. It yields the protein CASRKKTGFTGELFF.